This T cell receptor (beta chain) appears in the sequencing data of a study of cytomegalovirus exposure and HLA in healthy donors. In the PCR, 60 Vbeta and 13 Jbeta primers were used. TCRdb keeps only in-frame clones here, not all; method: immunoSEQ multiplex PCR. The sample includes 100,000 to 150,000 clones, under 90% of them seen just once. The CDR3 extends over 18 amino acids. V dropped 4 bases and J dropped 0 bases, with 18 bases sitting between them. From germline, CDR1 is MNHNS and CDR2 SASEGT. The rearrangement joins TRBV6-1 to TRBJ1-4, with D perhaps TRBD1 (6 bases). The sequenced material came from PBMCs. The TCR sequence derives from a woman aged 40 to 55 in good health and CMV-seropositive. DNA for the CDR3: TGTGCCAGCAGTGTGATTCCCGGACAGACCGCAACTAATGAAAAACTGTTTTTT. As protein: CASSVIPGQTATNEKLFF.